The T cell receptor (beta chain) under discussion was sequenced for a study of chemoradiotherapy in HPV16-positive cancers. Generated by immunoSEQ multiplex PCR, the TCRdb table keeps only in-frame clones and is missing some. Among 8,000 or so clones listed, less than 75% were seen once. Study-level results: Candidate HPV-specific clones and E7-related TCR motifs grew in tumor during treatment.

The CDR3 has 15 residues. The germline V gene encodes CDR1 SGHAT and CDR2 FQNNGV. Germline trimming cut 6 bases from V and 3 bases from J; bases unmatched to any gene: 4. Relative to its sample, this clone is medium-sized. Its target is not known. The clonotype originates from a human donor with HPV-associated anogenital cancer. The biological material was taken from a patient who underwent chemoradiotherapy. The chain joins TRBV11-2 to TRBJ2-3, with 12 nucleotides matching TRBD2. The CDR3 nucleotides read TGTGCCAGCAGACCGACTAGCGGGGGTACAGATACGCAGTATTTT. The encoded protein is CASRPTSGGTDTQYF.